The clone carrying this TCR beta chain has a handful of counts. The target antigen is unknown. The record originates from a study of T cells in Graves' hyperthyroidism and ophthalmopathy. This CDR3 is 11 amino acids long. The V end was cut by 5 bases, the J end by 11 bases, with 9 bases between. The source material, RNA transcripts, was used to amplify TCR beta CDR3 regions. When the TCR CDR3 underwent first-round RT-PCR, the HTBI primer set was used. TCRdb itself ran the multiplex PCR reads through MiXCR, one entry per CDR3 protein. The sample holds about 400,000 distinct CDR3 sequences; nearly 15% are singletons and the top ten take roughly 19%. Study conclusions and caveats: The authors' 13 V-J model separated ophthalmopathy from stable hyperthyroidism. Most expanded thyroid clonotypes above 0.001 recurred in blood.

Reasons for excluding patients were uncontrolled infection, other autoimmune disease, pregnancy or lactation. Sample: blood. This TCR was sampled from a woman aged 55-70 years with Graves' ophthalmopathy. The chain recombines TRBV12-3 or TRBV12-4 with TRBJ1-4; D unclear. In DNA, the CDR3 is TGTGCCAGCAGTCGTAGAGAGAAACTGTTTTTT. This gives the protein CASSRREKLFF.